This T cell receptor beta chain is from a study of graft-versus-host responses after intestinal transplantation. As for this clone: Its target is not known.

Study-wide results and caveats: Declines in HvG clones occurring early post-transplant were associated with peak circulating GvH clone levels.

V lost 3 bases and J lost 4, with 11 bases in between. Germline assignment: CDR1 ENHRY and CDR2 SYGVKD. The CDR3 runs to 14 residues. Measured with immunoSEQ multiplex PCR; TCRdb has only the in-frame clones, and not every one. The table lists about 99,000 clones, less than 95% of them singletons. This sample comprised unstimulated CD8+ T cells sorted from spleen or lymph node cells, obtained before transplant. The V gene is TRBV10-3, the J gene TRBJ2-3; possible D gene TRBD2, 6 bases. The clonotype originates from a human donor who was the organ donor for an intestinal transplant. Here the CDR3 DNA reads TGTGCCATCAGTGACTCGGGGGTTGCAGATACGCAGTATTTT. Translating it yields CAISDSGVADTQYF.